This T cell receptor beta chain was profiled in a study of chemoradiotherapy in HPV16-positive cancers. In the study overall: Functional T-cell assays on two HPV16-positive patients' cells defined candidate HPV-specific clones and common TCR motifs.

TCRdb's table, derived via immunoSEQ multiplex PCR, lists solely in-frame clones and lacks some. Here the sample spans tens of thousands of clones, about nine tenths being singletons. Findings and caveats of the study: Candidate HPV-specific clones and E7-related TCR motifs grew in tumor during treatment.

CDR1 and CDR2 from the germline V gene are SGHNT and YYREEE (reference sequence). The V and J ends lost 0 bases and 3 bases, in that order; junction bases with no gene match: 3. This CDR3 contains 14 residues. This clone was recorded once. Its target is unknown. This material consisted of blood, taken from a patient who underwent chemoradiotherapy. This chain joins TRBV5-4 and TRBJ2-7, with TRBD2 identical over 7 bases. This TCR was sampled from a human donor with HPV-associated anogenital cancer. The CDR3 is CASSLESSGYEQYF. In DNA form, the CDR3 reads TGTGCCAGCAGCTTGGAGTCTAGCGGCTACGAGCAGTACTTC.